These T cell receptor beta chains were read from a single sample in a study of blood T cells in healthy people across ages. TCRdb called the 5' RACE reads again in MiXCR, with one record for every CDR3 protein. The data hold 730,000 or so distinct CDR3 sequences, with over 40% observed a single time. The sequencing sample was made of blood. These receptors originate from a man older than 75 in good health. Both conserved end residues are part of each CDR3. A D gene is named only where the DNA matches it firmly. Clone sizes are given selectively: once, few, many, or a class where the clone is expanded.

>TRBJ1-2|once|TRBV4-3|TRBD1
CASSFGTGERVYTF
TGCGCCAGCAGCTTCGGGACAGGGGAAAGGGTCTACACCTTC
>TRBJ2-2|NA|TRBV4-3|NA
CASSQDMTGELFF
TGCGCCAGCAGCCAAGATATGACCGGGGAGCTGTTTTTT
>TRBJ2-1|NA|TRBV27|NA
CASSLSQVYNEQFF
TGTGCCAGCAGTTTATCTCAGGTTTACAATGAGCAGTTCTTC
>TRBJ2-5|NA|TRBV7-2|NA
CASSLEGRTAWRETQYF
TGTGCCAGCAGCTTAGAGGGCAGGACAGCGTGGCGAGAGACCCAGTACTTC
>TRBJ2-7|many|TRBV15|NA
CATSREGVEQYF
TGTGCCACCAGCAGAGAAGGGGTTGAGCAGTACTTC
>TRBJ2-4|few|TRBV7-2|TRBD2
CASSFGLAGDQNIQYF
TGTGCCAGCAGCTTTGGACTAGCGGGGGACCAAAACATTCAGTACTTC
>TRBJ2-5|NA|TRBV20-1|TRBD1
CSAAGQGGETQYF
TGCAGTGCCGCGGGACAGGGAGGAGAGACCCAGTACTTC
>TRBJ2-5|few|TRBV9|NA
CASSGTGVQTQYF
TGTGCCAGCAGCGGGACGGGGGTGCAGACCCAGTACTTC
>TRBJ2-7|NA|TRBV29-1|NA
CSVVKGEQYF
TGCAGCGTAGTAAAGGGGGAGCAGTACTTC
>TRBJ2-4|many|TRBV5-4|NA
CASSLGGRGNIQYF
TGTGCCAGCAGCTTGGGGGGGCGAGGAAACATTCAGTACTTC
>TRBJ2-2|few|TRBV12-5|TRBD1
CASGSSTGGWAGELFF
TGTGCTAGTGGTTCATCGACAGGGGGCTGGGCCGGGGAGCTGTTTTTT
>TRBJ2-1|NA|TRBV24-1|NA
CATSDPPRNNEQFF
TGTGCCACCAGTGATCCCCCGCGGAATAATGAGCAGTTCTTC
>TRBJ1-2|many|TRBV29-1|NA
CSVEEIYGYTF
TGCAGCGTTGAAGAAATCTATGGCTACACCTTC
>TRBJ2-4|NA|TRBV6-5|NA
CATRGGVVKSIQYF
TGTGCCACCCGTGGAGGGGTCGTCAAAAGCATTCAGTACTTC
>TRBJ2-3|few|TRBV10-2|TRBD2
CASSESLAGADTQYF
TGCGCCAGCAGTGAGTCCCTAGCGGGGGCAGATACGCAGTATTTT
>TRBJ1-6|few|TRBV12-5|NA
CASGTSGTYNSPLHF
TGTGCTAGTGGAACGTCAGGAACCTATAATTCACCCCTCCACTTT
>TRBJ2-7|NA|TRBV7-2|NA
CASSLGQEPYEQYF
TGTGCCAGCAGCCTCGGACAAGAGCCCTACGAGCAGTACTTC
>TRBJ1-1|NA|TRBV5-1|NA
CASSPSTANTEAFF
TGCGCCAGCAGCCCCTCGACGGCGAACACTGAAGCTTTCTTT
>TRBJ2-3|once|TRBV19|NA
CASTQGGRALDTQYF
TGTGCCAGTACCCAGGGTGGGCGAGCCCTAGATACGCAGTATTTT
>TRBJ2-6|NA|TRBV20-1|NA
CSASLGGLGPISGADVLTF
TGCAGTGCTAGCCTTGGGGGTTTGGGCCCAATTTCTGGGGCCGACGTCCTGACTTTC
>TRBJ1-4|NA|TRBV28|NA
CASSFGRSSNEKLFF
TGTGCCAGCAGTTTTGGACGGAGTTCGAATGAAAAACTGTTTTTT
>TRBJ2-5|NA|TRBV6-2/TRBV6-3|TRBD1
CASSPRRTGGETQYF
TGTGCCAGCTCCCCACGGAGGACAGGGGGCGAGACCCAGTACTTC
>TRBJ2-6|NA|TRBV5-1|NA
CASSLFAGPVSGANVLTF
TGCGCCAGCAGCTTGTTCGCAGGGCCCGTCTCTGGGGCCAACGTCCTGACTTTC
>TRBJ1-1|few|TRBV4-3|NA
CASSRGSMNTEAFF
TGCGCCAGCAGCCGCGGCAGTATGAACACTGAAGCTTTCTTT
>TRBJ1-1|NA|TRBV4-3|NA
CASSQSSGDMNTEAFF
TGCGCCAGCAGCCAATCTTCGGGGGACATGAACACTGAAGCTTTCTTT
>TRBJ2-3|NA|TRBV20-1|TRBD1
CSARGAGGPDTQYF
TGCAGTGCTAGGGGGGCAGGGGGACCAGATACGCAGTATTTT
>TRBJ2-5|many|TRBV3-1|NA
CASSQGGTPKETQYF
TGTGCCAGCAGCCAAGGGGGGACACCCAAAGAGACCCAGTACTTC
>TRBJ1-1|NA|TRBV21-1|NA
CASSPRGRNTEAFF
TGTGCCAGCAGCCCACGAGGACGGAACACTGAAGCTTTCTTT
>TRBJ2-7|NA|TRBV6-5|NA
CATSKANYEQYF
TGTGCCACCAGTAAGGCCAACTACGAGCAGTACTTC
>TRBJ2-3|NA|TRBV7-2|TRBD2
CASSSAGGYGDTQYF
TGTGCCAGCAGTTCTGCGGGGGGTTACGGAGATACGCAGTATTTT
>TRBJ2-7|NA|TRBV28|NA
CAGSGFVSSYEQYF
TGTGCCGGCAGTGGATTTGTCAGCTCCTACGAGCAGTACTTC
>TRBJ2-1|NA|TRBV11-3|TRBD2
CASSPSGRASSYNEQFF
TGTGCCAGTAGCCCTAGCGGGAGGGCGAGCTCCTACAATGAGCAGTTCTTC
>TRBJ1-5|NA|TRBV6-1|TRBD1
CASSSGTARGYSNQPQHF
TGTGCCAGCAGCTCTGGGACAGCGAGGGGGTATAGCAATCAGCCCCAGCATTTT
>TRBJ2-1|NA|TRBV7-2|TRBD1
CASSSDRVGEQFF
TGTGCCAGCAGCTCGGACAGGGTCGGTGAGCAGTTCTTC
>TRBJ1-5|NA|TRBV6-6|NA
CASSPFGDSNQPQHF
TGTGCCAGCAGCCCCTTCGGGGATAGCAATCAGCCCCAGCATTTT
>TRBJ2-5|few|TRBV28|TRBD2
CASGRDFANNEQYF
TGTGCCAGCGGGAGGGACTTCGCAAACAATGAGCAGTACTTC
>TRBJ1-5|NA|TRBV4-2|TRBD1
CASSQLGQGDSNQPQHF
TGTGCCAGCAGCCAACTGGGACAGGGGGATAGCAATCAGCCCCAGCATTTT
>TRBJ2-1|NA|TRBV4-1|NA
CASSQGLEASKEQFF
TGCGCCAGCAGCCAAGGGCTGGAGGCTAGTAAGGAGCAGTTCTTC
>TRBJ2-7|NA|TRBV9|TRBD1
CASSARQGREQYF
TGTGCCAGCAGCGCCCGACAGGGGCGCGAGCAGTACTTC
>TRBJ2-2|NA|TRBV20-1|NA
CSATDRRSTGELFF
TGCAGTGCTACAGACAGGCGGTCCACCGGGGAGCTGTTTTTT
>TRBJ2-1|NA|TRBV20-1|TRBD1
CSAPGQGAHGAYNEQFF
TGCAGTGCTCCGGGACAGGGGGCGCATGGGGCCTACAATGAGCAGTTCTTC
>TRBJ2-7|NA|TRBV20-1|TRBD1
CSARGGTGASYEQYF
TGCAGTGCTAGAGGCGGGACAGGCGCGTCCTACGAGCAGTACTTC
>TRBJ2-7|NA|TRBV6-2/TRBV6-3|TRBD1
CASSYGDRENEQYF
TGTGCCAGCAGTTACGGGGACAGGGAGAACGAGCAGTACTTC
>TRBJ2-5|NA|TRBV7-2|NA
CASTSPSGRRYQETQYF
TGTGCCAGCACCTCCCCCTCGGGGCGGAGGTACCAAGAGACCCAGTACTTC
>TRBJ2-5|many|TRBV25-1|NA
CASSGLDYQETQYF
TGTGCCAGCAGTGGGCTAGACTACCAAGAGACCCAGTACTTC
>TRBJ2-5|NA|TRBV4-1|TRBD2
CASSQPGTSGQETQYF
TGCGCCAGCAGCCAACCAGGGACTAGCGGGCAAGAGACCCAGTACTTC
>TRBJ1-2|NA|TRBV7-9|TRBD1
CASSNGQVPVYGYTF
TGTGCCAGCAGCAACGGACAGGTTCCCGTCTATGGCTACACCTTC
>TRBJ2-3|many|TRBV5-6|NA
CASRSTGTDTQYF
TGTGCCAGCAGATCAACAGGGACAGATACGCAGTATTTT
>TRBJ2-5|once|TRBV7-9|TRBD2
CASSLASGGMETQYF
TGTGCCAGCAGCTTAGCGTCGGGGGGGATGGAGACCCAGTACTTC
>TRBJ2-2|NA|TRBV20-1|TRBD1
CSAGQGDGTGELFF
TGCAGTGCTGGACAGGGTGACGGCACCGGGGAGCTGTTTTTT
>TRBJ2-2|few|TRBV7-2|NA
CASSYDMGTGELFF
TGTGCCAGCAGCTACGACATGGGCACCGGGGAGCTGTTTTTT
>TRBJ2-7|many|TRBV5-1|TRBD1
CASSLGDRGYEQYF
TGCGCCAGCAGCTTGGGGGACAGGGGTTACGAGCAGTACTTC
>TRBJ2-3|NA|TRBV9|TRBD2
CASSVPLAGRTDTQYF
TGTGCCAGCAGCGTTCCTTTAGCGGGGCGCACAGATACGCAGTATTTT
>TRBJ1-2|few|TRBV20-1|NA
CSARVRQFGGYTF
TGCAGTGCTAGAGTTCGGCAGTTTGGCGGCTACACCTTC